The 11 T cell receptor delta chains below all came from one sample that was sequenced in a study of gamma-delta chains in newborns, infants, children. TCRdb reanalysed the reads with CATT. The sample holds thousands of delta-chain clones, less than 6% seen once. The sequencing input was blood. These receptors originate from a child who was a newborn, infant or young child, either healthy, febrile or measles-vaccinated (not recorded which).

This clone has a handful of counts. This may be a read error, as it is one base from a much larger clone. Other nucleotide sequences in the sample specify the same CDR3. The chain uses TRDV2 and TRDJ1, with 11 nucleotides matching TRDD3. Germline assignment: CDR1 GEAIGNYY and CDR2 EKD. CDR3 length equals 17 residues. As DNA, the CDR3 is TGTGCCTGTGACACGCTGGGGGATACTACCTACACTGATAAACTCATCTTT. This encodes CACDTLGDTTYTDKLIF.

In its sample, this clone was seen a few times. Being one base from a much bigger clone, this may be a read error. Different DNA sequences within this sample yield the same CDR3. This chain uses TRDV2 with TRDJ3; D ambiguous. The CDR3 has 18 amino acids. CDR1 and CDR2 (germline): GEAIGNYY, EKD. Written as DNA, the CDR3 is TGCGCCTGTGACACCGCGGGCCGAAGCTCCTGGGACACCCGACAGATGTTTTTC. Translation: CACDTAGRSSWDTRQMFF.

This chain joins TRDV2 and TRDJ1; the D is unclear. Germline V gives CDR1 GEAIGNYY, CDR2 EKD. CDR3 length equals 14 residues. V lost 3 bases, J lost 0 bases, and 10 bases lay in between. CDR3 sequence: CACDLLRDTDKLIF. Written as DNA, the CDR3 is TGTGCCTGTGACCTTCTACGAGACACCGATAAACTCATCTTT.

This chain links TRDV1 with TRDJ1, with 11 bases fitting TRDD3. CDR3 length: 20 amino acids. V lost 0 bases to trimming and J lost 3 bases; unmatched junction nucleotides: 15. Germline CDR1 and CDR2: TSWWSYY and QGS. The CDR3 loop is CALGELGSLLYWGIADKLIF. DNA for the CDR3: TGTGCTCTTGGGGAACTAGGGTCCCTTTTGTACTGGGGGATAGCCGATAAACTCATCTTT.

Concerning this clone: This probably arose from a read error, given a far larger clone one base away. CDR3: CACDTLQRGYATDELIF. CDR3 sequence (DNA): TGTGCCTGTGACACCCTTCAAAGGGGATACGCGACCGATGAACTCATCTTT. V is TRDV2 and J is TRDJ1, with 9 bases matching TRDD3. CDR1 is GEAIGNYY and CDR2 is EKD in the germline V gene. CDR3 size: 17 residues.

The chain links TRDV2 to TRDJ3, with 12 bases matching TRDD3. Since TCRdb gives no J gene, matching the DNA to germline was used here to assign it. The CDR3 is 22 amino acids. In germline, CDR1 is GEAIGNYY, CDR2 EKD. Losses at the gene ends were 0 bases for V and 0 bases for J; bases not matched to a gene: 11. CDR3 region: CACDTWELGDTGRSWDTRQMFF. The CDR3 DNA sequence: TGTGCCTGTGACACCTGGGAACTGGGGGATACCGGTCGCTCCTGGGACACCCGACAGATGTTTTTC.

This clone has just a few counts. The chain combines TRDV2 with TRDJ1; 11 bases agree with TRDD3. Since TCRdb gives no J gene, matching the DNA to germline was used here to assign it. The V and J ends lost 3 bases and 4 bases, in that order; junction bases with no gene match: 21. Germline-derived CDR1 and CDR2 are GEAIGNYY and EKD. The CDR3 length is 20 residues. The CDR3, as DNA: TGTGCCTGTGACGAGGCGGGAGTACTGGGGGATAAAACGATCGGCGATAAACTCATCTTT. Its protein product is CACDEAGVLGDKTIGDKLIF.

This clone occurred a few times. A much larger clone differs by one base, so this may be a read error. The rearrangement uses TRDV2 and TRDJ1; 9 positions agree with TRDD3. The CDR3 contains 24 residues. Germline V gene lookup returns CDR1 GEAIGNYY and CDR2 EKD. In nucleotides, the CDR3 is TGTGCCTATGACTCGGTTCTCAGTACTGGGGGACGAGACCCGGCCACCCGGTACACCGATAAACTCATCTTT. It encodes CAYDSVLSTGGRDPATRYTDKLIF.

By proportion, this clone is medium-sized. This chain joins TRDV2 and TRDJ3, with 7 bases fitting TRDD3. Germline CDR1 and CDR2: GEAIGNYY and EKD. V lost 0 bases and J lost 0; bases outside the gene matches: 7. This CDR3 comprises 19 residues. The CDR3 reads CACDTAGGYSSWDTRQMFF. The CDR3 DNA is TGTGCCTGTGACACCGCTGGGGGCTATAGCTCCTGGGACACCCGACAGATGTTTTTC.

By share, this clone counts as medium-sized. The rearrangement links TRDV2 to TRDJ1, with 7 bases lining up with TRDD3. This CDR3 has 17 amino acids. V lost 0 bases to trimming and J lost 0 bases; unmatched junction nucleotides: 9. Per the germline V gene, CDR1 is GEAIGNYY and CDR2 is EKD. The DNA of the CDR3 is TGTGCCTGTGACACCGTAGGTGGGGGACGGTACACCGATAAACTCATCTTT. Translating gives CACDTVGGGRYTDKLIF.

The chain joins TRDV2 to TRDJ1, with TRDD3 identical over 12 bases. CDR3 size: 19 residues. J gave up 1 base and V 3 bases, and 14 bases lay outside the gene matches. Germline V gene data show CDR1 as GEAIGNYY and CDR2 as EKD. The CDR3 DNA is TGTGCCTGTGACCAAATACAGTCTCTGGGGGATACGTCCACCGATAAACTCATCTTT. This gives the protein CACDQIQSLGDTSTDKLIF.